The 12 T cell receptor beta chains below come from one sample, sequenced in a study of regulatory T cells in long-lasting Graves disease. Building the TCR beta libraries relied on iRepertoire HTBI primers, and CDR3 regions underwent Arm-PCR. TCRdb fed the multiplex PCR reads into MiXCR, producing one record per CDR3 protein. The sample has 440,000 or so distinct CDR3 sequences, about 16% seen once. Time point given: newly diagnosed GD, antithyroid drugs for less than 3 months. Isolated PBMC RNA provided the starting material for the TCR library. These data were also reused for a study on T cells in Graves' hyperthyroidism and ophthalmopathy.

The specimen comprised peripheral blood mononuclear cells (PBMCs), sampled at new diagnosis, from a patient treated with antithyroid drugs. Receptors originate from a woman in her 30s with Graves disease.

This clonotype has a single count. The rearrangement joins TRBV4-1 to TRBJ2-6, with a weak D call TRBD2 (6 bases). V gave up 1 base and J gave up 2 bases, with 9 bases separating them. In germline, CDR1 is MGHRA, CDR2 YSYEKL. The CDR3 is made up of 16 amino acids. Here the CDR3 DNA reads TGCGCCAGCAGCCAAGTTGCGGGACCTGGGGCCAACGTCCTGACTTTC. It specifies CASSQVAGPGANVLTF.

This clonotype was seen repeatedly, ten times or more. The chain has TRBV15 and TRBJ1-2; maybe TRBD1 (5 bases). V lost 6 bases and J 3 bases, leaving 17 bases between the germline ends. CDR1 and CDR2 (germline): LNHNV, YYDKDF (reference sequence). This CDR3 region has 15 residues. CDR3 in DNA: TGTGCCACCAGGAAACTCAGGGATATAGACTATGGCTACACCTTC. It specifies CATRKLRDIDYGYTF.

In the case of this clonotype: Since a much larger clone is just one base distant, this may be a read error. The rearrangement links TRBV7-2 to TRBJ2-4; 15 bases are shared with TRBD2. The CDR3 has 16 amino acids. The germline V gene encodes CDR1 SGHTA and CDR2 FQGNSA. The CDR3 region has the DNA TGTGCCAGCAGCCGGACTAGCGGGAGGGCTAAAAGCATTCAGTACTTC. It encodes CASSRTSGRAKSIQYF.

The chain employs TRBV5-1 and TRBJ2-7; unclear D gene. This CDR3 has 14 residues. With 0 bases removed from V and 3 bases from J, the gap between germline ends came to 10 bases. CDR1 is SGHRS, CDR2 YFSETQ, per germline. The CDR3 nucleotides read TGCGCCAGCAGCTTGGCCCAAGGGTACTACGAGCAGTACTTC. Amino acid sequence: CASSLAQGYYEQYF. The entire variable domain, with the rest obtained from reference TRBV5-1 and TRBJ2-7, is as follows: KAGVTQTPRYLIKTRGQQVTLSCSPISGHRSVSWYQQTPGQGLQFLFEYFSETQRNKGNFPGRFSGRQFSNSRSEMNVSTLELGDSALYLCASSLAQGYYEQYFGPGTRLTVT.

The V and J genes are TRBV6-2 or TRBV6-3 and TRBJ2-4, with D possibly matching TRBD1 (5 bases). Trimming stripped 2 bases from V and 4 bases from J, with 15 bases between. The CDR3 extends over 16 amino acids. Germline-derived CDR1 and CDR2 are MNHEY and SVGEGT. This CDR3 is CASSYKDTLSKNIQYF. CDR3 DNA sequence: TGTGCCAGCAGTTACAAGGACACCCTCTCGAAAAACATTCAGTACTTC.

The chain links TRBV13 to TRBJ2-7, with TRBD1 as a possible D gene (6 bases). Germline CDR1 PRHDT, CDR2 FYEKMQ (reference sequence). V was pared by 7 bases and J by 3 bases, with 16 bases between. The CDR3 sequence is 14 residues long. Here the CDR3 DNA reads TGTGCCAGCACCACCAGGGGCAGCGACTACGAGCAGTACTTC. It yields the protein CASTTRGSDYEQYF.

For the CDR3, the DNA is TGCAGTGCTAGTGCGAAGGGTACCGCTCAGTACTTC. Translating gives CSASAKGTAQYF. The V and J genes are TRBV20-1 and TRBJ2-4, with D unclear. V lost 3 bases and J lost 12, with 15 bases in between. The germline CDR1 and CDR2 sequences are DFQATT and SNEGSKA (reference sequence). The CDR3 runs to 12 residues.

Many counts were recorded for this clonotype. The rearrangement joins TRBV27 to TRBJ2-1; 9 bases are a match to TRBD1. The V segment lost 7 bases and the J segment 6 bases; nucleotides outside the gene matches: 4. This CDR3 region has 13 residues. Germline lookup yields CDR1 MNHEY and CDR2 SMNVEV (reference sequence). The CDR3 sequence: CASTRDRVNEQFF. The CDR3 DNA sequence: TGTGCCAGCACCCGGGACAGGGTCAATGAGCAGTTCTTC.

Ten or more counts support this clonotype. The V call is TRBV7-9, the J call TRBJ1-1; the D is unclear. The CDR3 is made up of 15 amino acids. The germline V gene has CDR1 SEHNR and CDR2 FQNEAQ (reference sequence). The V and J ends lost 2 bases and 1 base respectively, with 11 bases between them. The CDR3, as DNA: TGTGCCAGCAGCTTACCCCGGACGGCGAACACTGAAGCTTTCTTT. Its protein product is CASSLPRTANTEAFF.

The chain carries TRBV6-5 and TRBJ1-1; D may be TRBD1 (5 bases). The ends were cut back, 2 bases at V and 3 bases at J, with 19 bases in the middle. The length of the CDR3 is 17 residues. Germline lookup yields CDR1 MNHEY and CDR2 SVGAGI. CDR3 amino acids: CASSYLLGRGRYTEAFF. As DNA, the CDR3 is TGTGCCAGCAGTTACCTACTGGGACGGGGAAGGTACACTGAAGCTTTCTTT.

This clonotype was observed many times. The junction departs from the called germline gene at one end, perhaps through a read error. The chain employs TRBV28 and TRBJ2-7; 11 bases align to TRBD1. The CDR3 covers 13 residues. Germline values: CDR1 MDHEN, CDR2 SYDVKM. The CDR3 DNA reads as TGTGCCAGCAGTTCGGAAGGGACAGGGGGGGCGTGGTTC. Protein product: CASSSEGTGGAWF.

This chain connects TRBV6-2 or TRBV6-3 to TRBJ1-1; TRBD1 aligns across 7 bases. The CDR3 spans 12 residues. Germline CDR1 and CDR2: MNHEY and SVGEGT. J gave up 11 bases and V 4 bases, and 7 bases lay outside the gene matches. The CDR3 here is CASSLAGTVAFF. The CDR3 DNA reads TGTGCCAGCAGTTTAGCCGGGACAGTTGCTTTCTTT.